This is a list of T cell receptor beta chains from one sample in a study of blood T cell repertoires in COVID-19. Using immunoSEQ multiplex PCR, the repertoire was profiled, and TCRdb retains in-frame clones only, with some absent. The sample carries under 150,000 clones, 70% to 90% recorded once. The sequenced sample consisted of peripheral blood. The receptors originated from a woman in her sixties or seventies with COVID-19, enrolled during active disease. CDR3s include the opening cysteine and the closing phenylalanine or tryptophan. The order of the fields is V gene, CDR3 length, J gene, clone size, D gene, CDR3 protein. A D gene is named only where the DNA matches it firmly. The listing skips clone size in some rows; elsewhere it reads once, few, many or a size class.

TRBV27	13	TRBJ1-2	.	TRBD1	CASSLSTGNGYTF
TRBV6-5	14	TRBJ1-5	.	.	CASQDRASNQPQHF
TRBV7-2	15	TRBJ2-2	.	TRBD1	CASSSRTGDTGELFF
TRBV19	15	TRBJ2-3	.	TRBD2	CASSNPAGNTDTQYF
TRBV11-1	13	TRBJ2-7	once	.	CASSPSRVYEQYF
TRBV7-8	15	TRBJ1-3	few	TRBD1	CASSSTGDSGNTIYF
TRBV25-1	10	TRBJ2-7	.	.	CASSGSEQYF
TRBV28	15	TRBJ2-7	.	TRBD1	CASRTRDRETYEQYF
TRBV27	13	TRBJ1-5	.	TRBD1	CASGSRGRVAQHF
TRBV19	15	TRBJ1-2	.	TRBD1	CASSEPGQGAKGYTF
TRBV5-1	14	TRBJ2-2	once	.	CASSSLGGPGELFF
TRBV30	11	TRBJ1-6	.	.	CAWGRWPPLHF
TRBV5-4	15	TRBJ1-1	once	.	CASSSPRGEGTEAFF
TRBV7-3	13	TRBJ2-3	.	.	CASSFRKTDTQYF
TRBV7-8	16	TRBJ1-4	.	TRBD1	CASSLITAGGTEKLFF
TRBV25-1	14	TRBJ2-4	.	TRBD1	CASSAGQGENIQYF
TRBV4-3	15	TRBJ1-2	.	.	CASSQGRQTNYGYTF
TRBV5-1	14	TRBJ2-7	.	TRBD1	CASSDRDSSYEQYF
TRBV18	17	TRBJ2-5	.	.	CASSPSLTSTDKETQYF
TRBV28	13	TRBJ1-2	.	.	CASSLEGSYGYTF
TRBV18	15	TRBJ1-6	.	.	CASSLDRNINSPLHF
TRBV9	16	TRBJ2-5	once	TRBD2	CASSVERSSGQETQYF
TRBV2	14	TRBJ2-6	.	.	CASSTSDGANVLTF
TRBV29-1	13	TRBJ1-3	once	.	CSVHGWPGNTIYF
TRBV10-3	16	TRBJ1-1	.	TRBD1	CAISEGQGWDGTEAFF
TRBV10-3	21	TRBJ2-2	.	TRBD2	CAISSQRPVAGKIANTGELFF
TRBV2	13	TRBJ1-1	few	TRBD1	CASTDRADTEAFF
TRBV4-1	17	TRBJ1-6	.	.	CASREGGPITANSPLHF
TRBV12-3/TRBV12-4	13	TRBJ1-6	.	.	CASSPLPNSPLHF
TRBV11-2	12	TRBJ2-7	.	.	CASSSPSYEQYF
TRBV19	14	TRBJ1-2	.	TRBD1	CASSIQGAFYGYTF
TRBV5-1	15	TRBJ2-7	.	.	CASSLRPDGGREQYF
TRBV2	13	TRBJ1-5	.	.	CASTWELVQPQHF
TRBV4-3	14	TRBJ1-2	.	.	CASSQDLLGGGYTF
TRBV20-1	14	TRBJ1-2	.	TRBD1	CSASPGTGNYGYTF
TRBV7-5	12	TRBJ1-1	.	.	CARSPRVTEAFF
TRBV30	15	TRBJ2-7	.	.	CAWSVKAAYSYEQYF